These 9 T cell receptor beta chains came from one sample sequenced in a study of T cell responses to AZD1222 COVID-19 vaccine. Generated by immunoSEQ multiplex PCR, the TCRdb table keeps only in-frame clones and is missing some. The sample lists around 120,000 clones, about 87% seen once, with about 5% in the top ten. Here the sequenced sample was peripheral blood, taken on day 0 of AZD1222 vaccination. All receptors come from an adult in good health.

The chain couples TRBV4-3 to TRBJ2-4; D gene uncertain. Looked up from germline, CDR1 is LGHNA and CDR2 is YSLEER. The CDR3 loop spans 14 amino acids. Trimming pared 0 bases from V and 9 bases from J, leaving 12 bases between. This CDR3 is CASSQDFSSPIQYF. The CDR3 nucleotides read TGCGCCAGCAGCCAAGATTTCAGCTCCCCCATTCAGTACTTC.

The genes are TRBV11-2 and TRBJ1-1; D ambiguous. V lost 4 bases and J lost 11, with 17 bases in between. The CDR3 contains 13 residues. Germline loops: CDR1 SGHAT, CDR2 FQNNGV. Here the CDR3 DNA reads TGTGCCAGCAGCTACGATATTGGGATCCAGGCTTTCTTT. Residues: CASSYDIGIQAFF.

The rearrangement uses TRBV7-9 and TRBJ2-7, with 7 positions matching TRBD1. Losses at the gene ends were 5 bases for V and 6 bases for J; bases not matched to a gene: 7. CDR1 is SEHNR, CDR2 FQNEAQ, per germline (reference sequence). This CDR3 has 13 amino acids. Written as DNA, the CDR3 is TGTGCCAGCAGCGGAAGACAGGGATCCGAGCAGTACTTC. As protein: CASSGRQGSEQYF. Filled out from reference TRBV7-9 and TRBJ2-7, the complete variable domain reads DTGVSQNPRHKITKRGQNVTFRCDPISEHNRLYWYRQTLGQGPEFLTYFQNEAQLEKSRLLSDRFSAERPKGSFSTLEIQRTEQGDSAMYLCASSGRQGSEQYFGPGTRLTVT.

Comments on this clone: One junction end disagrees with the germline gene, perhaps due to a read error. The chain employs TRBV5-8 and TRBJ2-5; no firm D call. Per germline, CDR1 SGHTS and CDR2 YDEGEE. The CDR3 is made up of 16 amino acids. The CDR3 DNA sequence: TGTGCCAGCAGCTTGGGGATGTGGAACTCCCTCGAGAACCAGTACTTC. Translating it yields CASSLGMWNSLENQYF. Looking up the rest from reference TRBV5-8 and TRBJ2-5 gives the full variable domain: EAGVTQSPTHLIKTRGQQATLRCSPISGHTSVYWYQQALGLGLQFLLWYDEGEERNRGNFPPRFSGRQFPNYSSELNVNALELEDSALYLCASSLGMWNSLENQYFGPGTRLLVL.

This clone was counted once. This chain connects TRBV6-6 to TRBJ1-3; the D gene is possibly TRBD1 (6 bases). The CDR3 length is 16 residues. V dropped 5 bases and J dropped 4 bases, with 18 bases sitting between them. Germline V CDR1 and CDR2: MNHNY, SVGAGI (reference sequence). Written as DNA, the CDR3 is TGTGCCAGCAGTACCCCGGGGGGCGCAGGGGGAAACACCATATATTTT. Protein sequence: CASSTPGGAGGNTIYF.

The chain links TRBV25-1 to TRBJ1-1, with 7 bases matching TRBD1. With 0 bases clipped from V and 5 bases from J, the junction kept 6 bases outside the gene matches. The CDR3 runs to 15 residues. Germline assignment: CDR1 MGHDK and CDR2 SYGVNS. CDR3: CASSEYTARGTEAFF. The CDR3 DNA follows: TGTGCCAGCAGTGAATATACGGCCAGGGGGACTGAAGCTTTCTTT.

CDR3: CASSIHGQGAYDGGYTF. The CDR3 nucleotides read TGTGCCAGTAGTATTCATGGACAGGGGGCCTACGATGGGGGCTACACCTTC. The rearrangement joins TRBV19 to TRBJ1-2; 11 positions match TRBD1. The CDR3 sequence is 17 residues long. Germline CDR1 and CDR2: LNHDA and SQIVND (reference sequence). Unmatched junction bases numbered 14, after V lost 3 bases and J lost 8 bases.

The chain recombines TRBV5-1 with TRBJ2-1; D gene unclear. Germline V gene sequence: CDR1 SGHRS, CDR2 YFSETQ. The length of the CDR3 is 13 residues. Trimming removed 4 bases at V and 5 bases at J, with 10 bases between. The CDR3 here is CASSPRSDNEQFF. The CDR3 DNA reads TGCGCCAGCAGCCCGAGGTCGGACAATGAGCAGTTCTTC.

The chain joins TRBV27 to TRBJ1-2, with no clear D. Germline lookup yields CDR1 MNHEY and CDR2 SMNVEV (reference sequence). V lost 6 bases and J lost 4, with 12 bases in between. The CDR3 covers 13 residues. CDR3 loop: CASSANGGYGYTF. CDR3 nucleotide sequence: TGTGCCAGCAGCGCCAACGGTGGCTATGGCTACACCTTC.